These 2 T cell receptor beta chains were sequenced from one sample in a study of blood T cell repertoires in COVID-19. Here immunoSEQ multiplex PCR was the method, and the copy in TCRdb shows in-frame clones only, minus some. The sample carries 250,000 or so clones, 80% to 90% recorded once. Sequenced input: PBMCs or T cells enriched from blood (not recorded which). The receptors come from a woman between 45 and 65 years old who had been exposed to COVID-19.

The chain is built from TRBV5-8 and TRBJ2-2; D is possibly TRBD2 (6 bases). V lost 0 bases, J lost 5 bases, and 11 bases lay in between. Germline V lookup: CDR1 SGHTS, CDR2 YDEGEE. The CDR3 covers 15 residues. For the CDR3, the DNA is TGTGCCAGCAGCTTGGCCCTAGGAGGGACCGGGGAGCTGTTTTTT. This translates into CASSLALGGTGELFF.

V usage is TRBV5-1 and J usage is TRBJ1-3, with 7 bases aligning to TRBD1. Germline trimming cut 0 bases from V and 8 bases from J; bases unmatched to any gene: 5. Germline V gene data show CDR1 as SGHRS and CDR2 as YFSETQ. CDR3 size: 14 residues. This CDR3 is CASSLGQGTDTIYF. In DNA, the CDR3 is TGCGCCAGCAGCTTGGGGCAGGGGACAGACACCATATATTTT.